This TCR beta chain was sequenced for a study of a mutant IDH1 vaccine in newly diagnosed glioma. At the level of the study: Beforehand, treatment had been radiotherapy, temozolomide, or both; the majority received both.

The table came from immunoSEQ multiplex PCR; TCRdb's copy has only in-frame clones and leaves some out. The profile shows tens of thousands of clones, 75% to 90% of them singletons. As for this clone: The antigen is not known.

Notes on the study in general: Shifts in the top peripheral T cell clonotypes seemed unrelated to pseudoprogression. The vaccine induced immune responses, and these occurred in over 90% of patients.

Specified time point: baseline, week 1 (first vaccination visit). Treatment noted: pre-vaccination baseline after standard-of-care therapy. This CDR3 is 15 amino acids long. Deletions cut 4 bases from V and 0 bases from J, with 10 bases between. Germline-derived CDR1 and CDR2 are MGHDK and SYGVNS. The sequences come from PBMCs, collected from a glioma patient treated with radiotherapy, temozolomide or both. The TCR originated in a woman in her thirties or forties with glioma. The rearrangement links TRBV25-1 to TRBJ2-1; D might be TRBD1 (6 bases). The CDR3 DNA reads as TGTGCCAGCAGTGCCGACAGGAGCTCCTACAATGAGCAGTTCTTC. Its protein is CASSADRSSYNEQFF.